These 20 T cell receptor beta chains were sequenced from one sample in a study of technical replicates of blood from a handful of donors. The method was immunoSEQ multiplex PCR; TCRdb's version includes in-frame clones alone and lacks a portion of them. The profile shows 65,000 to 80,000 clones, 95% to 98% of them singletons. Sequencing was carried out using T cells isolated from PBMCs. The source is a human donor in good health.

The CDR3 coding sequence is TGTGCCAGCAGTCTATACCGGGACACCAACTACGAGCAGTACTTC. Amino acid sequence: CASSLYRDTNYEQYF. V and J are TRBV27 and TRBJ2-7; maybe TRBD1 (6 bases). Trimming shortened V by 5 bases and J by 3 bases, and 17 bases separated the two germline ends. This CDR3 is built from 15 residues. From germline, CDR1 is MNHEY and CDR2 SMNVEV (reference sequence).

The chain uses TRBV23-1 and TRBJ2-3; 8 bases map to TRBD1. TRBV23-1 is noted as an ORF with a role that remains uncertain. CDR3 length: 17 residues. Trimming removed 4 bases from V and 4 bases from J; junction bases left unmatched: 13. CDR3 bases: TGCGCCAGCAGTCTATCAGGGGGCGGGATGGGCGCAGATACGCAGTATTTT. It specifies CASSLSGGGMGADTQYF.

The J gene is TRBJ2-7, the V gene TRBV6-1; D is unresolved. V was pared by 1 base and J by 1 base, with 5 bases between. Germline-derived CDR1 and CDR2 are MNHNS and SASEGT. This CDR3 comprises 13 residues. The CDR3 spells CASSEGLSYEQYF. DNA for the CDR3: TGTGCCAGCAGTGAAGGGCTGTCCTACGAGCAGTACTTC.

The V gene is TRBV6-5, the J gene TRBJ1-1, with D unresolved. The CDR3 is 13 amino acids. With 5 bases removed from V and 4 bases from J, the gap between germline ends came to 11 bases. Germline CDR1 reads MNHEY; CDR2 reads SVGAGI. The CDR3 coding sequence is TGTGCCAGCAGTCGTAACTTTGGCACTGAAGCTTTCTTT. Translated: CASSRNFGTEAFF.

The chain links TRBV5-4 to TRBJ1-5; D is unresolved. From germline, CDR1 is SGHNT and CDR2 YYREEE (reference sequence). The CDR3 covers 13 residues. The ends were cut back, 2 bases at V and 5 bases at J, with 8 bases in the middle. This chain's CDR3 is CASSFGVDQPQHF. The DNA for the CDR3 is TGTGCCAGCAGCTTCGGGGTCGATCAGCCCCAGCATTTT.

The chain uses TRBV6-1 and TRBJ2-3; 10 bases agree with TRBD2. The V and J ends lost 2 bases and 4 bases, in that order; junction bases with no gene match: 3. The CDR3 runs to 15 residues. In germline, CDR1 is MNHNS, CDR2 SASEGT. CDR3 DNA sequence: TGTGCCAGCAGTGAAAAAGCGGGAGGGCCAGATACGCAGTATTTT. This codes for CASSEKAGGPDTQYF.

The chain links TRBV28 to TRBJ1-2; no clear D. Trimming stripped 4 bases from V and 1 base from J, with 16 bases between. Germline CDR1 and CDR2: MDHEN and SYDVKM. The CDR3 length is 16 residues. The CDR3 loop reads CASSSYEREVNYGYTF. CDR3 sequence (DNA): TGTGCCAGCAGTTCATATGAGAGAGAGGTTAACTATGGCTACACCTTC.

The chain combines TRBV18 with TRBJ1-5; D remains ambiguous. CDR1 KGHSH and CDR2 LQKENI come from the germline V gene. This CDR3 has 12 amino acids. Trimming took off 0 bases at V and 7 bases at J, with 4 bases between the two ends. CDR3 sequence: CASSPPQQPQHF. The CDR3 DNA is TGTGCCAGCTCACCACCTCAGCAGCCCCAGCATTTT.

The gene calls are TRBV19 and TRBJ1-5; D perhaps matches TRBD1 (6 bases). This CDR3 has 15 residues. Germline V gene data show CDR1 as LNHDA and CDR2 as SQIVND (reference sequence). V was cut by 6 bases and J by 0 bases, with 12 bases left in between. The CDR3: CASSQTGISNQPQHF. The CDR3 DNA sequence: TGTGCCAGTAGCCAGACAGGAATTAGCAATCAGCCCCAGCATTTT.

The chain employs TRBV7-2 and TRBJ2-5, with D tentatively TRBD2 (6 bases). The CDR3 is 13 residues long. V was trimmed by 5 bases and J by 7 bases, leaving 14 bases between them. CDR1 is SGHTA and CDR2 is FQGNSA in the germline V gene. The CDR3 bases are TGTGCCAGCAGCACAGCGGTGGGGGGGACCCAGTACTTC. Its protein is CASSTAVGGTQYF.

This sequence joins TRBV6-5 and TRBJ1-1; D might be TRBD1 (5 bases). V dropped 6 bases and J dropped 8 bases, with 10 bases sitting between them. CDR1 and CDR2 (germline): MNHEY, SVGAGI. The CDR3 has 11 residues. This CDR3 reads CASSPGGEAFF. The CDR3 DNA reads TGTGCCAGCAGCCCCGGGGGGGAAGCTTTCTTT.

The CDR3 nucleotides are TGTGCCTGGAGACCCAGGGGGCCCCCCTACGAGCAGTACTTC. It is translated as CAWRPRGPPYEQYF. The V gene is TRBV30, the J gene TRBJ2-7; 8 nucleotides align to TRBD1. Trimming at V came to 3 bases and at J to 2 bases, leaving 6 bases not matched to a gene. The germline V gene has CDR1 GTSNPN and CDR2 SVGIG (reference sequence). This CDR3 comprises 14 residues.

This chain connects TRBV7-9 to TRBJ1-1; 9 bases line up with TRBD1. The V segment lost 5 bases and the J segment 4 bases; nucleotides outside the gene matches: 8. This CDR3 is built from 15 residues. Germline CDR1 and CDR2: SEHNR and FQNEAQ (reference sequence). The CDR3, as DNA: TGTGCCAGCAGCCATACTGGGACAGGGACCACTGAAGCTTTCTTT. It translates to CASSHTGTGTTEAFF. The complete variable domain, with remaining parts taken from reference TRBV7-9 and TRBJ1-1, reads DTGVSQNPRHKITKRGQNVTFRCDPISEHNRLYWYRQTLGQGPEFLTYFQNEAQLEKSRLLSDRFSAERPKGSFSTLEIQRTEQGDSAMYLCASSHTGTGTTEAFFGQGTRLTVV.

J is TRBJ2-7 and V is TRBV10-1; weak D call: TRBD1 (5 bases). The CDR3 is made up of 15 amino acids. The ends were cut back, 9 bases at V and 1 base at J, with 19 bases in the middle. From germline, CDR1 is WNHNN and CDR2 SYGVQD (reference sequence). In nucleotides, the CDR3 is TGCGCCAGTGGGAAGGGGCTAGTGGAATCCTACGAGCAGTACTTC. Protein sequence: CASGKGLVESYEQYF.

V is TRBV6-6 and J is TRBJ1-2; TRBD1 aligns across 8 bases. CDR1 is MNHNY and CDR2 is SVGAGI in the germline V gene (reference sequence). The trim removed 2 bases at V and 6 bases at J, leaving 8 bases unmatched. The CDR3 consists of 15 residues. CDR3 amino acids: CASSYQPGGDDGYTF. As DNA, the CDR3 is TGTGCCAGCAGTTACCAGCCAGGGGGCGACGATGGCTACACCTTC.

V gene TRBV30 combines with J gene TRBJ1-3; D perhaps matches TRBD1 (5 bases). The V end was cut by 4 bases, the J end by 0 bases, with 10 bases between. The CDR3 runs to 14 residues. CDR1 is GTSNPN, CDR2 SVGIG, per germline (reference sequence). The CDR3 DNA reads TGTGCCTGGACTGTAGGGGTCTCTGGAAACACCATATATTTT. This encodes CAWTVGVSGNTIYF.

J is TRBJ2-1 and V is TRBV4-1; TRBD2 matches 9 bases. The V gene's germline CDR1 is MGHRA and CDR2 YSYEKL. This CDR3 contains 15 residues. J was trimmed by 7 bases and V by 4 bases; bases with no gene match: 8. CDR3 loop: CASSLGTSYPNEQFF. DNA for the CDR3: TGCGCCAGCAGCCTGGGGACTAGCTATCCTAATGAGCAGTTCTTC.

This rearrangement joins TRBV4-2 to TRBJ2-7; tentative D call: TRBD1 (6 bases). V was clipped by 3 bases and J by 2 bases, with 14 bases between them. This CDR3 has 15 residues. Germline-derived CDR1 and CDR2 are LGHNA and YNFKEQ. CDR3 DNA sequence: TGTGCCAGCAGCCATATAAGGGACACCACCTACGAGCAGTACTTC. Encoded protein: CASSHIRDTTYEQYF.

The J gene is TRBJ2-2, the V gene TRBV9; D is possibly TRBD1 (6 bases). Trimming stripped 3 bases from V and 0 bases from J, with 12 bases between. This CDR3 is 16 amino acids long. Germline assignment: CDR1 SGDLS and CDR2 YYNGEE. The CDR3 spells CASSADRYANTGELFF. CDR3 DNA sequence: TGTGCCAGCAGCGCGGACAGATACGCGAACACCGGGGAGCTGTTTTTT.

This clone was recorded once. V and J are TRBV5-1 and TRBJ1-5; 11 nucleotides match TRBD1. The CDR3 is 16 residues long. The trim removed 3 bases at V and 7 bases at J, leaving 9 bases unmatched. Germline V gives CDR1 SGHRS, CDR2 YFSETQ. The CDR3 bases are TGCGCCAGCAGCTCACTGCCGGGACAGGGGGAACAGCCCCAGCATTTT. This codes for CASSSLPGQGEQPQHF.